The source of this T cell receptor (beta chain) is a study of T cell responses to AZD1222 COVID-19 vaccine (dated by TCRdb to about 2021). Broadly, across the study: A total of 233 trial participants underwent TCR sequencing, of whom approximately 210 received two doses of AZD1222 and 26 received two doses of the MenACWY control vaccine. Enrollment into the trials was organized by age into subgroups of 18-55, 56-69 and 70-plus years, and those subgroups contained roughly 140, 27 and 60 TCR-sequenced participants, respectively. Study-level results and caveats: Vaccine-associated CD4 TCRs spanned the whole spike protein, with dominant responses in regions 160-218 and 743-854. Epitopes outside the regions mutated in the B.1.351 and B.1.1.7 variants were reportedly recognized by nearly half of the unique spike-specific TCRs. Because no day 14 peak-response samples were available, the repertoires could be characterized only after the peak T cell response. Conclusions about previously exposed vaccinees were limited because only six or seven AZD1222 recipients were SARS-CoV-2 seropositive at baseline. Spike-specific TCR breadth and depth rose significantly after two AZD1222 doses compared with day 0 and with MenACWY recipients. In the small 56-69-year group, the increase in depth fell short of significance, most likely because of low power. Participants were mostly white British, with more females than males. The authors suggested clonal diversity may have been underestimated.

V is shortened by 1 base, J by 3 bases, and the region joining them spans 5 bases. For CDR1 and CDR2, the germline V gene lists SQVTM and ANQGSEA. The CDR3 sequence holds 12 residues, the cysteine and phenylalanine included. Only CDR3 DNA remains: 36 bases, in frame from the first base. The CDR3 regions of human TCRbeta chains were analyzed by immunosequencing. In the source study's methods: Repertoire TCRs were checked for matches against a reference library of SARS-CoV-2-specific TCRs that had been generated using the MIRA antigen-specificity platform. Breadth meant the fraction of unique TCRs that were SARS-CoV-2-associated, whereas depth meant the fraction of total T cells that were SARS-CoV-2-associated. Using the MIRA data, each spike-specific TCR was mapped to the spike region that the TCR reacts to and placed in a CD4 or CD8 class. Log10-transformed breadth and depth values were compared by one-way ANOVA with Sidak's multiple comparisons tests. This immuneACCESS table, as held by TCRdb, lists in-frame sequences with V and J called but not all clones. Of the missing ones, under half trace to an unresolved V gene in checked studies; the others have no known cause. V and J calls plus clone size are reproduced from that table; the DNA served to infer D and trimming. The sample has some 25,000 clones on record, approximately 86% of them singletons. The ten largest clones capture roughly 8% of the sample.

As to this clone: This receptor's antigen is unknown. No much larger clonotype is one base removed from it; base qualities were not supplied.

The intended sense of this specimen's time point label: about 28 days (+/-7) after the second vaccine dose. Because spike-specific TCR depth and breadth did not differ between the two schedules, AZD1222 recipients who got a second dose at roughly 4 weeks were pooled with those who got a second dose at roughly 12 weeks. Vaccinee samples were obtained from the UK trials COV001 and COV002, which included a single-blind randomized controlled phase 2/3 trial of AZD1222 (ChAdOx1 nCoV-19) in healthy adults. For TCRbeta chain sequencing, PBMC samples from trial participants were taken at day 0 and at day 28 after the second dose.

This TCR came from an adult who received the AZD1222 COVID-19 vaccine. Rearrangement joined TRBV29-1 to TRBJ2-3; the D gene cannot be resolved reliably. The sequencing used peripheral blood, collected 28 days after the second AZD1222 dose. The DNA sequence follows: TGCAGCGTTGAAGGGGCAACAGATACGCAGTATTTT. Its product reads: CSVEGATDTQYF.